This TCR beta chain came from a study of response to subunit inactivated influenza vaccine. Findings and caveats of the study: With each seasonal influenza vaccination, the authors suggested, few new T cells are recruited.

TCRdb used MiXCR to reprocess the RT-PCR reads, holding one entry per CDR3 protein. The top ten clones hold roughly 10% of a sample with roughly 760,000 distinct CDR3 sequences, 21% of them seen once. This clonotype was found a few times. Its antigen is unidentified. This CDR3 is 15 amino acids long. The J segment lost 3 bases and the V segment lost 0 bases, leaving 6 bases of the junction unmatched. Germline lookup yields CDR1 DFQATT and CDR2 SNEGSKA (reference sequence). V and J are TRBV20-1 and TRBJ2-7; 9 positions match TRBD2. Specimen: PBMCs from blood, collected 5 to 6 days after vaccination. The receptor comes from a man aged 50 to 60 who received an inactivated influenza vaccine. The CDR3 region has the DNA TGCAGTGCTAGAGATGGGCTAGCGGGGATCTACGAGCAGTACTTC. Translating it yields CSARDGLAGIYEQYF.